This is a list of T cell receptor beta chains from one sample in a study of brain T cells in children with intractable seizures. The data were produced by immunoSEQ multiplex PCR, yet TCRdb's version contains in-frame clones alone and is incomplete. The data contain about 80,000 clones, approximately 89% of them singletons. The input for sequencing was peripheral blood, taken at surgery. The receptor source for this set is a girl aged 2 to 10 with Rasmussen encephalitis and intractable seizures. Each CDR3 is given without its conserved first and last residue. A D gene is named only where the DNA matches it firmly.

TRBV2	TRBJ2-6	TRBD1	ASRGDRVSPGANVLT
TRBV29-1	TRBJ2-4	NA	SVVGGAGKNIQY
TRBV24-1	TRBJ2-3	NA	ATKGRTDTQY
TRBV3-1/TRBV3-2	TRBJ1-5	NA	ASSQYNQPQH
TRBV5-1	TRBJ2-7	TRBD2	ASSLMPSGTYEQY
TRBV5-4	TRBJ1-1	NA	ASSFGENTEAF
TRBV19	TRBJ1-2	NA	ASSPRPSYGYT
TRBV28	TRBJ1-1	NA	ASRFRGANAEAF
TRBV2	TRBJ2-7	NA	ASSGLAAGIYEQY
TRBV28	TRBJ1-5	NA	ASSPGGQPQH
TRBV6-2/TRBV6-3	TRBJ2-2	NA	ASSYRPWGTGELF
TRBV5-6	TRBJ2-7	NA	ASSLMGYEQY
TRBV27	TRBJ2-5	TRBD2	ASSPRGGLETQY
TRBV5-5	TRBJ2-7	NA	ASSSYRVDRNEQY
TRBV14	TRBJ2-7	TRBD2	ASSHPRASGSLGGEQY
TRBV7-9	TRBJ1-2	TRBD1	ASSLDWDRARGYT
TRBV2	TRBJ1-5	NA	ASSEWNQPQH
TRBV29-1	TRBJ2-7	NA	SVEGGREQY
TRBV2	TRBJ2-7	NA	ASSERDFAGEQY
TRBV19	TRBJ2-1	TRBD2	ASSPGLVNEQF
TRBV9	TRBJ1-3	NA	ASSVEREFSGNTIY
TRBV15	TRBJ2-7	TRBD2	ATSRDVSSGSIHEQY
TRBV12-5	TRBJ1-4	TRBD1	ASGIGQGNEKLF
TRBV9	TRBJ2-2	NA	ASSVAQSTLNTGELF
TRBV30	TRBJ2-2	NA	AWSGEGRNTGELF
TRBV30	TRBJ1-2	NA	AWSVQASYGYT
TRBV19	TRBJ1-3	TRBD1	ASTQGGNTIY
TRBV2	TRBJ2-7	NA	ASSELGYEQY
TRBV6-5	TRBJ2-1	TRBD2	ASSYAGGPLGEQF
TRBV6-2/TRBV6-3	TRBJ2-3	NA	ASSSPLDLTDTQY
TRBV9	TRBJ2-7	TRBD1	ASSVEGQGSYEQY
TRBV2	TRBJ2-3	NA	ASSGRGPYTDTQY
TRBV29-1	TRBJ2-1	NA	SGGQGSYNEQF
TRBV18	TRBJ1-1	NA	ASSLSTGLTEAF